This T cell receptor (beta chain) was obtained from a study of OX40 agonist ivuxolimab in advanced cancers. Study information: Melanoma, hepatocellular carcinoma, head and neck or renal cell cancer occurred in dose-escalation patients. Findings of the study overall: Fewer expanded clones were found on average in CD4+ than in CD8+ T cells. Some nonresponders also had low normalized T-cell clonal expansion.

Germline V gene lookup returns CDR1 LNHNV and CDR2 YYDKDF (reference sequence). With V trimmed by 3 bases and J by 7 bases, 11 bases remained unmatched. This CDR3 is built from 15 residues. For this clone: Its specificity is not known.

This table comes from immunoSEQ multiplex PCR, and its TCRdb copy is limited to in-frame clones, with some not included. The top ten clones hold 11% to 15% of a sample with around 47,000 clones, approximately 91% of them seen once. The gene calls are TRBV15 and TRBJ1-1, with TRBD1 matching over 7 bases. This TCR came from an adult with an advanced solid tumor such as melanoma, head and neck, liver or kidney cancer. Here the sequenced sample was CD4+ or CD8+ T cells sorted from blood, taken in a trial of the OX40 agonist ivuxolimab. The CDR3 nucleotides are TGTGCCACCAGCAGTAGGGGTAAAGGGGGCATTGAAGCTTTCTTT. Translating gives CATSSRGKGGIEAFF.